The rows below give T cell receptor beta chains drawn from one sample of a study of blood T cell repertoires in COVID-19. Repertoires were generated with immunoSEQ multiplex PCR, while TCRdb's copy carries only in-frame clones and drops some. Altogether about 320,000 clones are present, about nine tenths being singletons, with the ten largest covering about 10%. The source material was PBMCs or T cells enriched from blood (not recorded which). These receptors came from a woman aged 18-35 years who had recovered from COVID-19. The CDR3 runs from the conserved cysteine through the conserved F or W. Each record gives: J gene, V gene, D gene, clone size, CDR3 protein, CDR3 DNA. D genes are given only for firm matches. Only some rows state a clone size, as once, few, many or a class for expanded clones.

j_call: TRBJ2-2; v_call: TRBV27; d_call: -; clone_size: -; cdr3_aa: CASSLSTPYSGELFF; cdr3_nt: TGTGCCAGCAGTTTGAGTACTCCCTACTCCGGGGAGCTGTTTTTT
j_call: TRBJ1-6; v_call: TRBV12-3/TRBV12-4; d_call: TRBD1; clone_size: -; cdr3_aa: CASSGQGNSPLHF; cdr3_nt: TGTGCCAGCAGCGGACAGGGTAATTCACCCCTCCACTTT
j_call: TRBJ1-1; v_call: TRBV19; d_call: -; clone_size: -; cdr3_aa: CASRKTVNTEAFF; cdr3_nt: TGTGCCAGTAGAAAAACGGTAAACACTGAAGCTTTCTTT
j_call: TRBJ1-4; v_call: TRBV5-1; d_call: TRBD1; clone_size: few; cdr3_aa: CASSSGQLDEKLFF; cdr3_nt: TGCGCCAGCAGCTCGGGACAGTTGGATGAAAAACTGTTTTTT
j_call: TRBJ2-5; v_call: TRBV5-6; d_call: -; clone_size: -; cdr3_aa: CASSLTRSTQGPRTQYF; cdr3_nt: TGTGCCAGCAGCTTGACCAGGAGCACACAGGGTCCTAGGACCCAGTACTTC
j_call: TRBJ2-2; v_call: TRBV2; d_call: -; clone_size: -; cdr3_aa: CASSEGGNPGRELFF; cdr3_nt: TGTGCCAGCAGTGAAGGAGGAAACCCGGGTAGGGAGCTGTTTTTT
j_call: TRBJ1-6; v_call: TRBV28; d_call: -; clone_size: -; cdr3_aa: CASSFSNSPLHF; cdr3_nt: TGTGCCAGCAGCTTCAGTAACTCACCCCTCCACTTT
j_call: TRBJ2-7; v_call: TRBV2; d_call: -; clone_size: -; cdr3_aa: CASSEEGGSEQYF; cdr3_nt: TGTGCCAGCAGTGAAGAAGGCGGCTCCGAGCAGTACTTC
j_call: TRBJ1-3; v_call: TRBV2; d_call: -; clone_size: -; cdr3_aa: CASSQVGGSGNTIYF; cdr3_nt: TGTGCCAGCAGCCAAGTAGGCGGATCTGGAAACACCATATATTTT
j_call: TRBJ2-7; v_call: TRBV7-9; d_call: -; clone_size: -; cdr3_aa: CASSLERGSHEQYF; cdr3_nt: TGTGCCAGCAGCTTAGAGAGGGGGAGCCACGAGCAGTACTTC
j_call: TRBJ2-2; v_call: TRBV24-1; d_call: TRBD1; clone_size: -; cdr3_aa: CATSQGQDFSGELFF; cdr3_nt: TGTGCCACCAGCCAGGGACAGGATTTCTCCGGGGAGCTGTTTTTT
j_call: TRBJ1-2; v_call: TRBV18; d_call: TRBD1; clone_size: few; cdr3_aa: CASSPRGDSDYGYTF; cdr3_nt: TGTGCCAGCTCACCAAGGGGGGACAGTGACTATGGCTACACCTTC
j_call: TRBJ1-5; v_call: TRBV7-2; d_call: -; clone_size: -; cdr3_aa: CASSLAREDNNQPQHF; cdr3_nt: TGTGCCAGCAGCTTAGCCAGGGAGGATAACAATCAGCCCCAGCATTTT
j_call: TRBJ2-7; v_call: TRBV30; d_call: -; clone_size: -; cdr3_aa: CAWNPRPRGALYEQYF; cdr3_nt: TGTGCCTGGAATCCCCGACCTCGGGGGGCGCTCTACGAGCAGTACTTC
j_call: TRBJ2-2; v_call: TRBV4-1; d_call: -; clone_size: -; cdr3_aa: CASQYGGQNTGELFF; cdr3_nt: TGCGCCAGTCAATACGGGGGGCAGAACACCGGGGAGCTGTTTTTT
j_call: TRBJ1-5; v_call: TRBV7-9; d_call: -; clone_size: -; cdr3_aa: CASSPTVSNQPQHF; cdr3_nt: TGTGCCAGCAGCCCGACAGTTAGCAATCAGCCCCAGCATTTT
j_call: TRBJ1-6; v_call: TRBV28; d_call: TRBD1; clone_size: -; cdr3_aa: CASNSGQPNSPLHF; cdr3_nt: TGTGCCAGCAATTCGGGACAGCCTAATTCACCCCTCCACTTT
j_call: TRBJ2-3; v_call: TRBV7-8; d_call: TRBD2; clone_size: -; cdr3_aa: CASRIKRGAQGTDTQYF; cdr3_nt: TGTGCCAGCAGGATTAAGCGGGGGGCGCAGGGCACAGATACGCAGTATTTT
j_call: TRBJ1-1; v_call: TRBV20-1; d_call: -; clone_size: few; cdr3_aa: CRTGMNTEAFF; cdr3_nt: TGCAGGACAGGCATGAACACTGAAGCTTTCTTT
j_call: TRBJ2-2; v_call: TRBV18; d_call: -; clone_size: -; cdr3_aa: CASSPGPPQTGELFF; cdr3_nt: TGTGCCAGCTCACCGGGCCCGCCCCAGACCGGGGAGCTGTTTTTT
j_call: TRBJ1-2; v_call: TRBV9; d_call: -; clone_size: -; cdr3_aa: CASSVSRVTGEEYGYTF; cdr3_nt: TGTGCCAGCAGCGTGTCCCGGGTGACAGGCGAGGAATATGGCTACACCTTC
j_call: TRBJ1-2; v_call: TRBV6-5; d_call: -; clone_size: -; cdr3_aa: CASTPYRGGGYGYTF; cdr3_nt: TGTGCCAGCACCCCTTATCGGGGGGGCGGCTATGGCTACACCTTC
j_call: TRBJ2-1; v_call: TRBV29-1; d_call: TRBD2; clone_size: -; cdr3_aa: CSVEASGSGNEQFF; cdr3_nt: TGCAGCGTTGAAGCTAGCGGGAGTGGCAATGAGCAGTTCTTC
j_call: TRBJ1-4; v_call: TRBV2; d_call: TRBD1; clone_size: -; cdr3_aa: CASSDGTGVFNEKLFF; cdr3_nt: TGTGCCAGCAGTGATGGGACAGGGGTCTTTAATGAAAAACTGTTTTTT
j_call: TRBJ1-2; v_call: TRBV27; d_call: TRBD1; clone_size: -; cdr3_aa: CASSRTGTGSFYGYTF; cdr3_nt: TGTGCCAGCAGCCGTACCGGGACAGGAAGTTTTTATGGCTACACCTTC
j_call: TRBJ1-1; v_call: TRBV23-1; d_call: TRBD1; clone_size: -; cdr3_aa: CASSLSGQGGEAFF; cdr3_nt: TGCGCCAGCAGTCTATCGGGACAGGGGGGTGAAGCTTTCTTT
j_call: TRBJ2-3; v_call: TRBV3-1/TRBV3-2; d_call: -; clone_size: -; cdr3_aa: CASSQGRGRSTDTQYF; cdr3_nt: TGTGCCAGCAGCCAAGGGAGGGGGCGGTCGACAGATACGCAGTATTTT
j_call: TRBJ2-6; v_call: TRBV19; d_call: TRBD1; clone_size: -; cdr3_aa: CASTPTGSLSGANVLTF; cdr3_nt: TGTGCCAGTACTCCGACAGGGAGCCTTTCTGGGGCCAACGTCCTGACTTTC
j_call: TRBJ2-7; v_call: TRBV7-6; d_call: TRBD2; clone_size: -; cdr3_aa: CASSLMTSGAYYEQYF; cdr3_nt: TGTGCCAGCAGCCTCATGACTAGCGGGGCGTACTACGAGCAGTACTTC
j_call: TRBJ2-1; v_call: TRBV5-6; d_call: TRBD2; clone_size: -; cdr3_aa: CASSPGLAAYNEQFF; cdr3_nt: TGTGCCAGCAGTCCGGGACTAGCGGCCTACAATGAGCAGTTCTTC
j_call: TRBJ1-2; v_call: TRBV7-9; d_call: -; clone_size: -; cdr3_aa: CASSSPDRGNYGYTF; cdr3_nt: TGTGCCAGCAGCTCGCCGGACCGCGGGAACTATGGCTACACCTTC
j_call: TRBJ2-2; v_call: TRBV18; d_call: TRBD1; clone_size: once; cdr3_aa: CASGFGTGTGELFF; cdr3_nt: TGTGCCAGCGGATTCGGGACAGGAACCGGGGAGCTGTTTTTT
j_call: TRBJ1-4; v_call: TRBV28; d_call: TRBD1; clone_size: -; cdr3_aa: CASSPLLTGASEKLFF; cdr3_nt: TGTGCCAGCAGTCCACTCCTGACAGGGGCGAGTGAAAAACTGTTTTTT
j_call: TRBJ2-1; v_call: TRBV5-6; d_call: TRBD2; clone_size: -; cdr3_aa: CASTFQASGISYNEQFF; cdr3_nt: TGTGCCAGCACCTTCCAGGCTAGCGGGATCTCCTACAATGAGCAGTTCTTC
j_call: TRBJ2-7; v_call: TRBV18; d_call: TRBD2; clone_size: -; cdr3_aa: CASSLGGGPYEQYF; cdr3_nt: TGTGCCAGCTCGTTGGGGGGAGGGCCTTACGAGCAGTACTTC
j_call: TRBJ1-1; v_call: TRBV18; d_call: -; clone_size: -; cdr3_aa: CASSRVNTEAFF; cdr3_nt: TGTGCCAGCTCAAGAGTGAACACTGAAGCTTTCTTT
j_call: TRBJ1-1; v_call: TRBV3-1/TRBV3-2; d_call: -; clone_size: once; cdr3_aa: CASSQGAQATTEAFF; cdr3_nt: TGTGCCAGCAGCCAAGGGGCACAGGCGACCACTGAAGCTTTCTTT
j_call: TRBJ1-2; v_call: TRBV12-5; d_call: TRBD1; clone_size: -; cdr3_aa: CASGWTGEDGYTF; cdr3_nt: TGTGCTAGTGGGTGGACAGGGGAGGATGGCTACACCTTC
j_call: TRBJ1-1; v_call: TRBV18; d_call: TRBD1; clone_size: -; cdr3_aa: CASSPQGQSGFATEAFF; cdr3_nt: TGTGCCAGCTCACCACAGGGACAGTCTGGGTTTGCCACTGAAGCTTTCTTT
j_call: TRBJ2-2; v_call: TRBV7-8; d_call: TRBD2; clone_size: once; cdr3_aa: CASAQGLAGGPNTGELFF; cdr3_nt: TGTGCCTCAGCTCAGGGGCTAGCGGGGGGTCCGAACACCGGGGAGCTGTTTTTT
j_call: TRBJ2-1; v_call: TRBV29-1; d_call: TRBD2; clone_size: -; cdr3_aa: CSVEGGRIYNEQFF; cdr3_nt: TGCAGCGTTGAGGGCGGGAGGATCTACAATGAGCAGTTCTTC
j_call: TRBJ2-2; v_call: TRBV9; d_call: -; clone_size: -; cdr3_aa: CASSVGFRLTGELFF; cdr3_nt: TGTGCCAGCAGCGTAGGGTTTCGACTTACCGGGGAGCTGTTTTTT
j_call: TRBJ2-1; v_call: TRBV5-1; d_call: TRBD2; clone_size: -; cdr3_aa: CASTPGLAGERSYNEQFF; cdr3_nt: TGCGCCAGCACCCCGGGACTAGCGGGAGAACGGTCCTACAATGAGCAGTTCTTC
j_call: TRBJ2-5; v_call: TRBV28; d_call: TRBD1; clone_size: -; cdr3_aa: CASSLAPGGQTQYF; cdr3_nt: TGTGCCAGCAGTTTGGCCCCAGGGGGACAGACCCAGTACTTC
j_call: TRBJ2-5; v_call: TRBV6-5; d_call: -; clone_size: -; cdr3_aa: CASSGTPKETQYF; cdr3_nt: TGTGCCAGCAGCGGGACACCCAAAGAGACCCAGTACTTC
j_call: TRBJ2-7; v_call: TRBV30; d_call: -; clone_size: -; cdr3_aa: CAWSVGGTSYEQYF; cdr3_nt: TGTGCCTGGAGTGTTGGAGGAACCTCCTACGAGCAGTACTTC
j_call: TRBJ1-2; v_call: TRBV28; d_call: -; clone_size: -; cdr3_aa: CASSPPFSGPMSNYGYTF; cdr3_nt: TGTGCCAGCAGTCCACCCTTTAGCGGGCCGATGTCTAACTATGGCTACACCTTC
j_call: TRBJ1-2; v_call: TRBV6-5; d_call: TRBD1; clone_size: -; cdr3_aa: CASSPDTGGYGYTF; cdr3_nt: TGTGCCAGCAGTCCCGATACAGGGGGCTATGGCTACACCTTC
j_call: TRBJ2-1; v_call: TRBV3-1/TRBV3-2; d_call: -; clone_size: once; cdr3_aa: CASSPGGSGGQFF; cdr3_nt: TGTGCCAGCAGCCCCGGAGGTAGCGGTGGGCAGTTCTTC
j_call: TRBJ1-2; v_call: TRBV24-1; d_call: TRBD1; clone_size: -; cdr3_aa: CATSDPGGQGSDGYTF; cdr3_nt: TGTGCCACCAGTGATCCAGGGGGCCAGGGATCTGATGGCTACACCTTC
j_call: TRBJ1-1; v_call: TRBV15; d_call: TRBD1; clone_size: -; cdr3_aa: CATSRDLGTGNTEAFF; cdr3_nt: TGTGCCACCAGCAGAGATCTCGGGACAGGGAACACTGAAGCTTTCTTT
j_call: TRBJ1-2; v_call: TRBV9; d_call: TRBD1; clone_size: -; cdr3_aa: CASSVAGQVSVYGYTF; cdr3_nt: TGTGCCAGCAGCGTAGCGGGACAGGTCTCCGTCTATGGCTACACCTTC